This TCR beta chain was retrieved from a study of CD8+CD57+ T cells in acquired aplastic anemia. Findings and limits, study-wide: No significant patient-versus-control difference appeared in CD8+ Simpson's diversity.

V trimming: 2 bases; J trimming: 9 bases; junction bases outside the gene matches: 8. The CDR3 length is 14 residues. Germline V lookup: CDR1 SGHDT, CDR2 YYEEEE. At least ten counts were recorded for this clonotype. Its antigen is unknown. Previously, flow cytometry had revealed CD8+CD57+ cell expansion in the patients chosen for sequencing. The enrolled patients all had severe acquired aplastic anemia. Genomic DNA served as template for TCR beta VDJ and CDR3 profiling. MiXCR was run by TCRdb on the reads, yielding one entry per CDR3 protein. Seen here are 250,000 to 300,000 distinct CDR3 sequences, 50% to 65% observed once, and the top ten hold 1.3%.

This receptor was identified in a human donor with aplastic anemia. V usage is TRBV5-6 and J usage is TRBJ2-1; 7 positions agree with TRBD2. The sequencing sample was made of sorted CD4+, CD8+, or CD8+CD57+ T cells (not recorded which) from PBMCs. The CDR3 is CASSLTSVYGEQFF. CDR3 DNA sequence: TGTGCCAGCAGCTTAACTAGCGTATACGGTGAGCAGTTCTTC. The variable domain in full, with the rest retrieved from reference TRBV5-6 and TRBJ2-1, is DAGVTQSPTHLIKTRGQQVTLRCSPKSGHDTVSWYQQALGQGPQFIFQYYEEEERQRGNFPDRFSGHQFPNYSSELNVNALLLGDSALYLCASSLTSVYGEQFFGPGTRLTVL.